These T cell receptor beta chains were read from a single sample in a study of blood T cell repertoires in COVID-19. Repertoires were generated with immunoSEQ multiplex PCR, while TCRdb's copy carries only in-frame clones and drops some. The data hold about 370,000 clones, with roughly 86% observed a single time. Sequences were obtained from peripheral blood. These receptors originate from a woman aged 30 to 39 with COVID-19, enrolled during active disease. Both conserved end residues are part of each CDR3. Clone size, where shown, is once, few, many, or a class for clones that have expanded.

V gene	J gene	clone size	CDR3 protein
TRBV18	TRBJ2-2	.	CASSPRAGTNTGELFF
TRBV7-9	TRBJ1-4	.	CASRPGQNEKLFF
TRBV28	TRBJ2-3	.	CASSLSGSTDTQYF
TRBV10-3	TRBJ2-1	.	CAINAGGSYNEQFF
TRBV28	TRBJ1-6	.	CASSRAGTANSPLHF
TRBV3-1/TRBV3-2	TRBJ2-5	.	CASSRPRLAFQETQYF
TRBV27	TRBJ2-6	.	CASSLAGFSGANVLTF
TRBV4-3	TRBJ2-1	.	CASSRPGTGNNEQFF
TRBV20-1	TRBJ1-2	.	CSARGAYGYTF
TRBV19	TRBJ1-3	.	CASSMFVGTSGNTIYF
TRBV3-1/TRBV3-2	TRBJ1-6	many	CASSQASQGKAPLHF
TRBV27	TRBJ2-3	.	CASSSLSTRLLTDTQYF
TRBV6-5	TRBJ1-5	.	CASSQQGDQPQHF
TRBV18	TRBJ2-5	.	CASSPGDSETQYF
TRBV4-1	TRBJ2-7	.	CASSQVEHYEQYF
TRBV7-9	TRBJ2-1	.	CASSLLAGGLNEQFF
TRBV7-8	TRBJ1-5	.	CASSFWPRASNQPQHF
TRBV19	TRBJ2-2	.	CASSILGQGHTGELFF
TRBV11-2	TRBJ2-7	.	CASSLGTNRIYEQYF
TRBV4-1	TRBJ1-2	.	CASSQEYISTGYTF
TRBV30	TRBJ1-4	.	CALDFTGSGGEKLFF
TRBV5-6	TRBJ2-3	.	CASSRTGVRDTQYF
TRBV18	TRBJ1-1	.	CASSLQARMNTEAFF
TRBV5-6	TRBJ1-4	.	CASSFNRPAEKLFF
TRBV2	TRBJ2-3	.	CASSPGSLLITDTQYF
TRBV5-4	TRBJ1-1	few	CASREYSNTREAFF
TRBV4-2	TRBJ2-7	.	CASSQDLGEWSYEQYF
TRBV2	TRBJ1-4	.	CASGLGGLDEKLFF
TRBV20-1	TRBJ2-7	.	CSASLAGSATYEQYF
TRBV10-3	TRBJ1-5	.	CAISESPGGQPQHF
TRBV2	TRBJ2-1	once	CASRTESSYNEQFF
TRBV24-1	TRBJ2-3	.	CATSDGGAGDTQYF
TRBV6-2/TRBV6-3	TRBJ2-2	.	CASSYQSGELFF
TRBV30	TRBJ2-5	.	CAWTSGRGETQYF
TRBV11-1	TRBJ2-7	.	CASSLAPDRSYEQYF
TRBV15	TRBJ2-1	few	CATSEGGTGGPDEQFF
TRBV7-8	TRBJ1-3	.	CASSLVRTGNTIYF
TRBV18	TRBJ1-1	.	CASSPKGAGTEAFF
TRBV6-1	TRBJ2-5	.	CASSEGLAGGWETQYF
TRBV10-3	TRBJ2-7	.	CAIRPQGGSYEQYF
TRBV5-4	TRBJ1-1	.	CASSTRQGNTEAFF
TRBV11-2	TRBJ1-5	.	CASSPQGGLQPQHF
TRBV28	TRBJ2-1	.	CASSFPGPMEQFF
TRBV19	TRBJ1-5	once	CASSRQNQPQHF